This paragraph covers one T cell receptor beta chain sequence. Its antigen is currently unknown. Drawing of peripheral blood yielded approximately 10 milliliters from each donor. This record belongs to a study of blood T cells in healthy people across ages. Next came a second PCR, run for about 7 to 12 cycles, which used a sample-barcoded 5' primer along with a J-beta primer mix. Through a template-switch adaptor with 12 random nucleotides, each cDNA molecule received a tag. TCRdb redid the calling of the 5' RACE reads with MiXCR, one entry per CDR3 protein. The sample records roughly 700,000 distinct CDR3 sequences, roughly 49% being singletons. Overall study findings and caveats: Older age went with lower TCR beta diversity per million T cells, in a roughly linear way.

Per germline, CDR1 MGHRA and CDR2 YSYEKL. The CDR3 is 14 residues long. The germline V and J ends were trimmed by 1 base and 3 bases, with 10 bases remaining between them. Sequencing used blood. This receptor was taken from a woman aged 55-69 years in good health. The rearrangement joins TRBV4-1 to TRBJ2-7; D may be TRBD1 (6 bases). CDR3 region: CASSQAQGRYEQYF. CDR3 coding DNA: TGCGCCAGCAGCCAAGCTCAGGGGCGCTACGAGCAGTACTTC.